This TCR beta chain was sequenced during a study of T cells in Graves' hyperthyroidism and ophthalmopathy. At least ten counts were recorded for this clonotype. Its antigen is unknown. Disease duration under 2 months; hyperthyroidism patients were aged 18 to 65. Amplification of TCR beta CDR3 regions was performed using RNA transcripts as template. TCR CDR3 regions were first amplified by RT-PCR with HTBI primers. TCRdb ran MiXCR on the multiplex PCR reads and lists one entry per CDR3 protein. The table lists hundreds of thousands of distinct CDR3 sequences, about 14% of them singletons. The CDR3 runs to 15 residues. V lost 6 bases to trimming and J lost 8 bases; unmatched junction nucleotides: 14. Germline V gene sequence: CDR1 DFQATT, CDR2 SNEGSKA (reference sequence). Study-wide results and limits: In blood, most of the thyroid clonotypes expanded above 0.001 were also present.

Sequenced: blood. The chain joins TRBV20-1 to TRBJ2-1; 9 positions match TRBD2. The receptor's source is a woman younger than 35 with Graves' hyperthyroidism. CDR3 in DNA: TGCAGTGCCCCTCTAAATAGCGGGAGTCAGTATGAGCAGTTCTTC. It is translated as CSAPLNSGSQYEQFF.